The next 7 T cell receptor beta chains were all read from a single sample in a study of blood T cell repertoires in COVID-19. Assay used: immunoSEQ multiplex PCR; TCRdb lists only in-frame clones, some missing. In the table there are about 230,000 clones, around four fifths of which are singletons. Sequencing was performed on peripheral blood. Receptor source: a man in his forties or fifties with acute or convalescent COVID-19.

The genes are TRBV30 and TRBJ2-2; 7 bases are a match to TRBD1. CDR1 is GTSNPN and CDR2 is SVGIG in the germline V gene (reference sequence). The CDR3 sequence is 13 residues long. Trimming at V came to 3 bases and at J to 6 bases, leaving 4 bases not matched to a gene. The CDR3 bases are TGTGCCTGGAGAGAGGGGGCCGCCGGGGAGCTGTTTTTT. Its translation: CAWREGAAGELFF.

The V call is TRBV6-2 or TRBV6-3, the J call TRBJ1-5, with 9 bases that match TRBD1. The CDR3 sequence is 17 residues long. V gave up 1 base and J gave up 7 bases; unmatched junction bases: 11. In germline, CDR1 is MNHEY, CDR2 SVGEGT. The CDR3 DNA reads TGTGCCAGCAGTTACTTCACCGGGACAGGGAGGAGACAGCCCCAGCATTTT. Protein sequence: CASSYFTGTGRRQPQHF.

V gene TRBV5-4 combines with J gene TRBJ2-1, with 10 positions matching TRBD2. Germline V gene lookup returns CDR1 SGHNT and CDR2 YYREEE (reference sequence). CDR3 length: 16 amino acids. Trimming at V came to 3 bases and at J to 0 bases, leaving 3 bases not matched to a gene. The CDR3 sequence is CASSSTSGASYNEQFF. The CDR3 DNA sequence: TGTGCCAGCAGCTCCACTAGCGGGGCCTCCTACAATGAGCAGTTCTTC.

This clone was seen just once. This chain links TRBV5-1 with TRBJ2-7, with TRBD1 matching 10 bases. CDR1 and CDR2 (germline): SGHRS, YFSETQ. Trimming took 3 bases from V and 1 from J; bases not matched to a gene: 4. CDR3 length: 15 amino acids. CDR3 in amino acids: CASSWRTGGSYEQYF. CDR3 DNA: TGCGCCAGCAGCTGGAGGACAGGGGGATCCTACGAGCAGTACTTC.

V gene TRBV19 combines with J gene TRBJ2-7; D might be TRBD2 (6 bases). The CDR3 sequence is 13 residues long. Germline V gene sequence: CDR1 LNHDA, CDR2 SQIVND (reference sequence). V was pared by 10 bases and J by 4 bases, with 17 bases between. This CDR3 is CATCSGNMYEQYF. The CDR3 bases are TGTGCCACCTGTAGCGGCAATATGTACGAGCAGTACTTC. The whole variable domain, remainder taken from reference TRBV19 and TRBJ2-7, is DGGITQSPKYLFRKEGQNVTLSCEQNLNHDAMYWYRQDPGQGLRLIYYSQIVNDFQKGDIAEGYSVSREKKESFPLTVTSAQKNPTAFYLCATCSGNMYEQYFGPGTRLTVT.

The J gene is TRBJ1-2, the V gene TRBV9; TRBD1 matches 7 bases. The CDR3 length is 13 residues. The germline V gene encodes CDR1 SGDLS and CDR2 YYNGEE. V shed 5 bases, J shed 9 bases, and the junction held 10 bases outside the gene matches. For the CDR3, the DNA is TGTGCCAGCAGTGGTCCCGGGACAGCACGCTACACCTTC. Protein: CASSGPGTARYTF.

This chain connects TRBV7-8 to TRBJ2-1; D is uncertain. CDR3 length: 13 residues. Germline CDR1 and CDR2: SGHVS and FQNEAQ. V dropped 1 base and J dropped 4 bases, with 5 bases sitting between them. CDR3 sequence reads: CASSLGQYNEQFF. CDR3 DNA: TGTGCCAGCAGCTTAGGCCAGTACAATGAGCAGTTCTTC. The variable domain in full, completed from reference TRBV7-8 and TRBJ2-1, reads GAGVSQSPRYKVAKRGQDVALRCDPISGHVSLFWYQQALGQGPEFLTYFQNEAQLDKSGLPSDRFFAERPEGSVSTLKIQRTQQEDSAVYLCASSLGQYNEQFFGPGTRLTVL.